Here is one T cell receptor (beta chain) with its context. This record belongs to a study of naive and memory T cell subsets. Germline assignment: CDR1 GTSNPN and CDR2 SVGIG (reference sequence). There are 14 residues in the CDR3. The V gene lost 2 bases and the J gene lost 3 bases, with 13 bases spanning the gap. Two oligonucleotides, mixed equimolar, formed the beta constant-region primer covering TRBC1 and TRBC2. TCRdb used MiXCR to reprocess the UMI-ligation and nested PCR reads, holding one entry per CDR3 protein. This sample has 130,000 to 150,000 distinct CDR3 sequences; approximately 17% occur once, and the top ten carry more than 0.13%.

Input material: naive CD4+ T cells from blood. The chain joins TRBV30 to TRBJ2-5, with D perhaps given as TRBD1 or TRBD2 (7 bases each). This TCR was recovered from a human donor in good health. As DNA, the CDR3 is TGTGCCTGGAGTAGGGGGCTAGCGGAAGAGACCCAGTACTTC. Translated: CAWSRGLAEETQYF.